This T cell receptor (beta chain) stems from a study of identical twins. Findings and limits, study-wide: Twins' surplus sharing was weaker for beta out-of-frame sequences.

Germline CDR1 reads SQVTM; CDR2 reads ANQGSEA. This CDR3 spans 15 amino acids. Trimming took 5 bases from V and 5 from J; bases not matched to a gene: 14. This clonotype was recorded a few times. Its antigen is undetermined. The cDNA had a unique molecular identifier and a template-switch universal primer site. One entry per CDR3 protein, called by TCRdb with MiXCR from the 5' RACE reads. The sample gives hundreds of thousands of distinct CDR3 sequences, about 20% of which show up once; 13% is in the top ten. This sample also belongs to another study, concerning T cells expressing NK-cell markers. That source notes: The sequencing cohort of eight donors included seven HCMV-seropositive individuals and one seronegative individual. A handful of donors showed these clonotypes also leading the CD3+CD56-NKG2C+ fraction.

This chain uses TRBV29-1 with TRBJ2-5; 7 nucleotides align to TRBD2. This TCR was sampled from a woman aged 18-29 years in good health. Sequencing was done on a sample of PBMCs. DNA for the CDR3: TGCAGCGTTCGCCGCTCGAAGCGGGGCTGGGAGACCCAGTACTTC. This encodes CSVRRSKRGWETQYF.